The TCR beta chain under discussion was sequenced for a study of T cell responses to AZD1222 COVID-19 vaccine. General study points: Clonal diversity may have been underestimated in mostly white British donors.

Assay: immunoSEQ multiplex PCR; the TCRdb copy retains only in-frame clones and omits some. This sample has roughly 120,000 clones; more than 80% occur once, and the top ten carry 4.2%. Concerning this clone itself: Its antigen is unknown.

Per germline, CDR1 LNHDA and CDR2 SQIVND (reference sequence). J gave up 4 bases and V 7 bases, and 16 bases lay outside the gene matches. The CDR3 is 18 amino acids. The chain links TRBV19 to TRBJ1-2, with 12 bases lining up with TRBD1. Here the sequenced sample was peripheral blood, taken on day 0 of AZD1222 vaccination. This receptor was obtained from an adult in good health. CDR3 loop: CASTRGRDRGRIGYGYTF. CDR3 in DNA: TGTGCCAGTACCCGCGGCCGGGACAGGGGGCGCATCGGCTATGGCTACACCTTC.